A selection of T cell receptor beta chains follows, all from one sample in a study of cytomegalovirus exposure and HLA in healthy donors. The data were produced by immunoSEQ multiplex PCR, yet TCRdb's version contains in-frame clones alone and is incomplete. Of a few hundred thousand clones in the sample, around 91% are singletons; the top ten hold approximately 0.34%. Specimen: PBMCs. The source of these receptors is a woman aged 18-29 years in good health and CMV-seronegative. CDR3s include the opening cysteine and the closing phenylalanine or tryptophan. The order of the fields is V gene, D gene, clone size, J gene, CDR3 DNA, CDR3 protein. D genes are given only for firm matches. Clone size is given for some rows only: seen once, a few or many times, or a class if the clone is expanded.

>TRBV7-9|-|-|TRBJ2-1
TGTGCCAGCAGCTTAGTACTAGCAGATGAGCAGTTCTTC
CASSLVLADEQFF
>TRBV5-5|-|once|TRBJ1-2
TGTGCCAGCAGCACAGAACCGACGGCCACCTATGGCTACACCTTC
CASSTEPTATYGYTF
>TRBV28|-|-|TRBJ1-5
TGTGCCAGTCGGTTGGCGGTTCGGGGGTATCAGCCCCAGCATTTT
CASRLAVRGYQPQHF
>TRBV7-9|-|few|TRBJ1-2
TGTGCCAGCAGCTATCGACAGGTTTACTATGGCTACACCTTC
CASSYRQVYYGYTF
>TRBV7-2|-|-|TRBJ1-5
TGTGCCAGCAGCTTAGGGGAGGGGGAAAATCAGCCCCAGCATTTT
CASSLGEGENQPQHF
>TRBV18|-|-|TRBJ2-2
TGTGCCAGCTCACCAGGCGGGGCAGGCGGGGAGCTGTTTTTT
CASSPGGAGGELFF
>TRBV5-5|-|-|TRBJ2-7
TGTGCCAGCAGCTTGTCGATCGGCGAGCAGTACTTC
CASSLSIGEQYF
>TRBV4-1|-|-|TRBJ1-2
TGCGCCAGCAGCCAAGATCGGGGGTTGATCTATGGCTACACCTTC
CASSQDRGLIYGYTF
>TRBV4-1|TRBD1|-|TRBJ1-2
TGCGCCAGCAGCCAAGATTCTCAGGGGGCTGATGGCTACACCTTC
CASSQDSQGADGYTF
>TRBV6-5|-|-|TRBJ2-7
TGTGCCAGCAGGCGACAGGGAGGCTACGAGCAGTACTTC
CASRRQGGYEQYF
>TRBV27|-|-|TRBJ2-2
TGTGCCAGCAGCACGGAGGAAGGTAACACCGGGGAGCTGTTTTTT
CASSTEEGNTGELFF
>TRBV10-1|-|-|TRBJ1-1
TGCGCCAGCAGTGAGGGGGGCTACACGAACACTGAAGCTTTCTTT
CASSEGGYTNTEAFF
>TRBV4-1|TRBD2|-|TRBJ2-1
TGCGCCAGCAGCCGACTTAGCGGGGGGGCTGGAGACTCCTACAATGAGCAGTTCTTC
CASSRLSGGAGDSYNEQFF
>TRBV28|TRBD1|-|TRBJ2-7
TGTGCCAGCAGTATCACCGGGACAGCCCCCCGAGAGCAGTACTTC
CASSITGTAPREQYF
>TRBV5-1|-|-|TRBJ1-1
TGCGCCAGCAGCTCGGCCGCAGGGTTCCCGTCTGAAGCTTTCTTT
CASSSAAGFPSEAFF
>TRBV20-1|-|once|TRBJ2-1
TGCAGTGCTCATTTGAATGAGCAGTTCTTC
CSAHLNEQFF
>TRBV18|-|-|TRBJ1-2
TGTGCCAGCTCCCCAGGGGCTGAACCTATCTATGGCTACACCTTC
CASSPGAEPIYGYTF
>TRBV18|TRBD1|-|TRBJ2-7
TGTGCCAGCTCACCGACGGGACAGGGGGGCCGGGAGTACTTC
CASSPTGQGGREYF
>TRBV5-6|TRBD2|-|TRBJ2-5
TGTGCCAGCAGCTCTTACATTTCCGGGGGGGGTCAAGAGACCCAGTACTTC
CASSSYISGGGQETQYF
>TRBV9|-|-|TRBJ2-5
TGTGCCAGCAGCGCAGTCGACATTCCAGAGACCCAGTACTTC
CASSAVDIPETQYF
>TRBV27|TRBD1|-|TRBJ1-6
TGTGCCAGCAGTGGACAGGAAGATAATTCACCCCTCCACTTT
CASSGQEDNSPLHF
>TRBV7-9|-|once|TRBJ2-5
TGTGCCAGCAGCTCACAGGGACAAGAGACCCAGTACTTC
CASSSQGQETQYF
>TRBV28|TRBD1|-|TRBJ1-1
TGTGCCAGCAGTTTTCAGGGGGTAGGGACTGAAGCTTTCTTT
CASSFQGVGTEAFF
>TRBV9|-|-|TRBJ2-7
TGTGCCAGCAGCGTTAGGTTGGGGTCAGGACTCTACGAGCAGTACTTC
CASSVRLGSGLYEQYF
>TRBV7-8|TRBD2|-|TRBJ2-3
TGTGCCAGCAGCTTAGCCGCTAGCGGGGGACCCCAGTATTTT
CASSLAASGGPQYF